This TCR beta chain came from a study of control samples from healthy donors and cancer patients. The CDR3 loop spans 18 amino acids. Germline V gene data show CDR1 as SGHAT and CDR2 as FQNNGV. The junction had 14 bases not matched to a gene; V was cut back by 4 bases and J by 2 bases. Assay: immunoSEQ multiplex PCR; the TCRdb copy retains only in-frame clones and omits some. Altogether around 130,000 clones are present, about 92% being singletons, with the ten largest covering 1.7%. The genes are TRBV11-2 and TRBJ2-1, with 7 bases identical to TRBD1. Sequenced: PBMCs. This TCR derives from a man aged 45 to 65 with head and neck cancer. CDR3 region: CASSSPGQSPSAYNEQFF. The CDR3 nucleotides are TGTGCCAGCAGCTCACCGGGACAGTCCCCATCTGCCTACAATGAGCAGTTCTTC.